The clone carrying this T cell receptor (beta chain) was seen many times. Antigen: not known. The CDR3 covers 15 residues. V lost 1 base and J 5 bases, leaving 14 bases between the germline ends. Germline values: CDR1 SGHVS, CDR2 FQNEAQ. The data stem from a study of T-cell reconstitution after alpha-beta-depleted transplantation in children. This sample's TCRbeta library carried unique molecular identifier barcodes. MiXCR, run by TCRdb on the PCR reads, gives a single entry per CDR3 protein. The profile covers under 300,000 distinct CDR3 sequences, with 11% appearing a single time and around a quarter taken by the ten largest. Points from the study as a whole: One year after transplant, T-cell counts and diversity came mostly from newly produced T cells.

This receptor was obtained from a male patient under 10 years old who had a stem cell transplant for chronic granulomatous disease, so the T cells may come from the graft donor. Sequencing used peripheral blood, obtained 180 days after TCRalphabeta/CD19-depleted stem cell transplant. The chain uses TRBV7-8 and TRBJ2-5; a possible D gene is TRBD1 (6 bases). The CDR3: CASSLVVRGAETQYF. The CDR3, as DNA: TGTGCCAGCAGCTTAGTTGTCAGGGGAGCGGAGACCCAGTACTTC.